Each of the 11 T cell receptor beta chains below was sequenced from the same sample in a study of control samples from healthy donors and cancer patients. Using immunoSEQ multiplex PCR, the repertoire was profiled, and TCRdb retains in-frame clones only, with some absent. The sample carries about 80,000 clones, 75% to 85% recorded once. Source material: PBMCs. These receptors were obtained from a man aged 55 to 70 with head and neck cancer.

The chain is built from TRBV10-2 and TRBJ1-1; weak D call: TRBD1 (5 bases). The V end was cut by 7 bases, the J end by 8 bases, with 17 bases between. Germline V gene lookup returns CDR1 WSHSY and CDR2 SAAADI. CDR3 length: 13 residues. The CDR3 DNA sequence: TGCGCCAGCACCCCGGGACGGACGCAAGAAGCTTTCTTT. Translated, it gives CASTPGRTQEAFF.

This clone was counted a few times. J is TRBJ2-7 and V is TRBV2; possibly TRBD1 for D (5 bases). This CDR3 contains 12 residues. The ends were cut back, 5 bases at V and 5 bases at J, with 10 bases in the middle. Germline V gene data show CDR1 as SNHLY and CDR2 as FYNNEI. The CDR3 coding sequence is TGTGCCAGCAGTAACAGGAATGACGAGCAGTACTTC. Its translation is CASSNRNDEQYF.

The rearrangement links TRBV28 to TRBJ2-5; 12 bases match TRBD2. There are 16 residues in the CDR3. Germline V CDR1 and CDR2: MDHEN, SYDVKM. V lost 7 bases and J lost 2; bases outside the gene matches: 8. The CDR3 loop is CASTLGLAGGQETQYF. In DNA form, the CDR3 reads TGTGCCAGCACCCTCGGGCTAGCGGGAGGGCAAGAGACCCAGTACTTC.

The chain carries TRBV5-1 and TRBJ2-1; TRBD2 matches at 12 bases. CDR1 and CDR2 (germline): SGHRS, YFSETQ. CDR3 length: 15 residues. The trim removed 3 bases at V and 4 bases at J, leaving 2 bases unmatched. This CDR3 is CASSSLAGGYNEQFF. The CDR3 DNA is TGCGCCAGCAGCTCCCTAGCGGGGGGGTACAATGAGCAGTTCTTC. The full variable domain, rest sourced from reference TRBV5-1 and TRBJ2-1, is KAGVTQTPRYLIKTRGQQVTLSCSPISGHRSVSWYQQTPGQGLQFLFEYFSETQRNKGNFPGRFSGRQFSNSRSEMNVSTLELGDSALYLCASSSLAGGYNEQFFGPGTRLTVL.

This clone was seen just once. The chain joins TRBV18 to TRBJ2-7; D tentatively reads TRBD1 or TRBD2 (5 bases each). This CDR3 region has 14 residues. Looked up from germline, CDR1 is KGHSH and CDR2 is LQKENI. The germline V and J ends were trimmed by 0 bases and 4 bases, with 10 bases remaining between them. The chain's CDR3 is CASSPPGPGYEQYF. CDR3 bases: TGTGCCAGCTCACCACCGGGGCCGGGGTACGAGCAGTACTTC.

The genes are TRBV2 and TRBJ2-5; D remains ambiguous. This CDR3 comprises 10 residues. Trimming removed 6 bases from V and 5 bases from J, with 4 bases in between. Germline V gene lookup returns CDR1 SNHLY and CDR2 FYNNEI. CDR3 bases: TGTGCCAGCAGCCGGGAGACCCAGTACTTC. Translation: CASSRETQYF.

The chain couples TRBV7-9 to TRBJ1-1, with D maybe TRBD1 (6 bases). The CDR3 loop spans 13 amino acids. Between the trimmed V and J ends, which lost 4 bases and 6 bases, there was a span of 12 bases. CDR1 is SEHNR, CDR2 FQNEAQ, per germline (reference sequence). The CDR3 loop is CASSSTGYAEAFF. CDR3 DNA sequence: TGTGCCAGCAGCTCAACAGGGTACGCTGAAGCTTTCTTT.

The chain couples TRBV27 to TRBJ2-7; D is possibly TRBD1 (6 bases). Germline loops: CDR1 MNHEY, CDR2 SMNVEV (reference sequence). Trimming pared 6 bases from V and 2 bases from J, leaving 11 bases between. The CDR3 has 13 amino acids. CDR3 sequence: CASSIRTAYEQYF. The DNA for the CDR3 is TGTGCCAGCAGCATAAGGACAGCCTACGAGCAGTACTTC.

In DNA form, the CDR3 reads TGTGCCAGCAGTTCGATCAACTCTGGGGCCAACGTCCTGACTTTC. It codes for CASSSINSGANVLTF. The chain links TRBV27 to TRBJ2-6; D call uncertain. CDR3 length: 15 residues. V was shortened by 4 bases and J by 0 bases, with 7 bases between the two germline ends. Germline CDR1 MNHEY, CDR2 SMNVEV (reference sequence).

J is TRBJ2-1 and V is TRBV5-4; TRBD1 or TRBD2 may be the D gene (5 bases each). The ends were cut back, 4 bases at V and 3 bases at J, with 14 bases in the middle. Germline CDR1 SGHNT, CDR2 YYREEE (reference sequence). The CDR3 spans 15 residues. CDR3 in DNA: TGTGCCAGCAGCCCCGGGACCAGTCTCTACAATGAGCAGTTCTTC. Translation gives CASSPGTSLYNEQFF.

This sequence joins TRBV28 and TRBJ1-2; D is undetermined. Trimming removed 6 bases from V and 0 bases from J, with 11 bases in between. The CDR3 is 14 amino acids. Germline V CDR1 and CDR2: MDHEN, SYDVKM. The CDR3 nucleotides read TGTGCCAGCAGGCTCGGGTACGCTAACTATGGCTACACCTTC. This gives the protein CASRLGYANYGYTF.